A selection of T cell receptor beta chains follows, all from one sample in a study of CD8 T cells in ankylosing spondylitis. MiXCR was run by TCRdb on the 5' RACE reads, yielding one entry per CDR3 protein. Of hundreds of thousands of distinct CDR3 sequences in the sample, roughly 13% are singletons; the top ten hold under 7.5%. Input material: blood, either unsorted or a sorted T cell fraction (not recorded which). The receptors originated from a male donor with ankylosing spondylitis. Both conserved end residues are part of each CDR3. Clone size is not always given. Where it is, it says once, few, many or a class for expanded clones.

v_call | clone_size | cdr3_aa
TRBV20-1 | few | CSARIRETQYF
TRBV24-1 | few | CATSEVGTSARTDTQYF
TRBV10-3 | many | CAISPTGYEQYF
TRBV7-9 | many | CASSWQGTAETQYF
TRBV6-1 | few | CASRTDSPNVLTF
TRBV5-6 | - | CASSSKRVNTGELFF
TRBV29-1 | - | CSVEAPAGTGYTF
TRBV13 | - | CASSQTELNTGELFF
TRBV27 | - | CASTRGGASNTEAFF
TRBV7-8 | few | CASSPSRGGSTEAFF
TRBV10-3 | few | CAIQEGALTEAFF
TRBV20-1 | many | CSARVSVVNTGELFF
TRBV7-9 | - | CASSFGEKLFF
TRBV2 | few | CASLTSGRGNEQFF
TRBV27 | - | CASRGRSYEQYF
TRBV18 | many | CASSPPSRENTEAFF
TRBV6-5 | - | CASSYEGAFNQPQHF
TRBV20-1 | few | CSGGTSGRETQYF
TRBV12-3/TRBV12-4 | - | CASSLGGGREGTQYF
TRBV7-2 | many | CASSPPGSNQPQHF
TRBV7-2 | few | CASSLVGTGYTEAFF
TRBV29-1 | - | CSVGETGFPYEQYF
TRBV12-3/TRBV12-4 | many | CASIPPGWGATDTQYF
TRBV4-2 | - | CASSQDLSSWSTGNTIYF
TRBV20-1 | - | CSARDRAGGIRNEQFF
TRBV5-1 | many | CASSLETGASGANVLTF
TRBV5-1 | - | CASSLNRGENTEAFF
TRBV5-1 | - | CASSRTGLEGSTDTQYF
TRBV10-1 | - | CASSEMGTDTQYF
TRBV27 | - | CASSLGNRGLETQYF
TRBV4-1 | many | CASSQGQGALAYGYTF
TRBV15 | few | CATSDGQGSYSSTDTQYF
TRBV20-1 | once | CSARDPVTYGNTIYF
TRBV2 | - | CASRLGREQFF
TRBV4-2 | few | CASSQRVAGVNTEAFF
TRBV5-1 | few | CASRRSGTANTGELFF
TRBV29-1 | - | CSVAPGADTQYF
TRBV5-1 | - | CASSFSGAETQYF
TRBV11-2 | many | CASSLGTGEEKLFF
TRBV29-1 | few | CSVGGQGDKNEQFF
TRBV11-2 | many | CASSPAVVSYGYTF
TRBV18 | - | CASSTDTEWGYEQYF
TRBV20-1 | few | CSARDLLAAKYKETQYF
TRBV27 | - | CASSLGQGEGTDTQYF
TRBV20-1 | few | CSATDRINEKLFF
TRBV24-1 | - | CATSDLRTLNTGELFF
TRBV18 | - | CASSPPSRGDTQYF
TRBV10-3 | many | CAIRPGNVNEQFF
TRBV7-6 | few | CASSSTGLNEQFF
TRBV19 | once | CASSIGRRNQPQHF
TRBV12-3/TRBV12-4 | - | CASTQVTGELFF
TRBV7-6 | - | CASSPGDQEAFF